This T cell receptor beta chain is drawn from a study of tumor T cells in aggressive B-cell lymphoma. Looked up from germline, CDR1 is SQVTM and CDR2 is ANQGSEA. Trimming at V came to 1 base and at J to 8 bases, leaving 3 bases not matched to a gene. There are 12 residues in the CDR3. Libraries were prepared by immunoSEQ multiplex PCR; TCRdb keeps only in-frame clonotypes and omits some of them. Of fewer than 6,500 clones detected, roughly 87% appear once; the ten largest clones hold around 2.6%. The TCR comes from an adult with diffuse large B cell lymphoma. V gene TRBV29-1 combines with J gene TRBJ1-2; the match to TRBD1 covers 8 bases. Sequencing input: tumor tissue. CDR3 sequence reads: CSVEGTGSGYTF. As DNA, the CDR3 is TGCAGCGTTGAAGGGACAGGGTCCGGCTACACCTTC.